This T cell receptor beta chain was profiled in a study of patients and donors after allogeneic stem cell transplantation. This CDR3 contains 14 residues. Germline values: CDR1 DFQATT, CDR2 SNEGSKA (reference sequence). The V and J ends lost 6 bases and 4 bases, in that order; junction bases with no gene match: 7. TCRdb analysed the RT-PCR reads with MiXCR anew, one entry per CDR3 protein. The sample consists of 800,000 to 1,000,000 distinct CDR3 sequences, 15% to 20% of them appearing once. The clonotype originates from a human donor who was either an allogeneic HSCT recipient or a stem cell or donor lymphocyte infusion donor (not recorded which). It is not recorded whose cells these are; they may come from a transplant donor. The chain links TRBV20-1 to TRBJ1-4; TRBD1 matches at 8 bases. The source material was blood, either unsorted or a sorted T cell fraction (not recorded which). DNA for the CDR3: TGCAGTGCCGCGGACAGGGTGTTTAATGAAAAACTGTTTTTT. This translates into CSAADRVFNEKLFF.